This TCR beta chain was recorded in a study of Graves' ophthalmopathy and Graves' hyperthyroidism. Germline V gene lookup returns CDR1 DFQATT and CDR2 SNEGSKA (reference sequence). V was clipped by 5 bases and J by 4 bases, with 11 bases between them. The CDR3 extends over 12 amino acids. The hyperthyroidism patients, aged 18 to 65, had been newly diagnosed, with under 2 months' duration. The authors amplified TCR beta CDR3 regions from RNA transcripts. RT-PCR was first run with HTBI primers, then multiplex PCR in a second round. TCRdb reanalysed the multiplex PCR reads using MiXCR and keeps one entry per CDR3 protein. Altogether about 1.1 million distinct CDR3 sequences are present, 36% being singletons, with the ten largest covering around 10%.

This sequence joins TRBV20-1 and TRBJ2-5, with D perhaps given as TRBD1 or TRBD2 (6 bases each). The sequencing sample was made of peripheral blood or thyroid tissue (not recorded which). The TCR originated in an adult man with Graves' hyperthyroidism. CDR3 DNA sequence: TGCAGTGCTGGGGGGCCGGCAGAGACCCAGTACTTC. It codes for CSAGGPAETQYF.